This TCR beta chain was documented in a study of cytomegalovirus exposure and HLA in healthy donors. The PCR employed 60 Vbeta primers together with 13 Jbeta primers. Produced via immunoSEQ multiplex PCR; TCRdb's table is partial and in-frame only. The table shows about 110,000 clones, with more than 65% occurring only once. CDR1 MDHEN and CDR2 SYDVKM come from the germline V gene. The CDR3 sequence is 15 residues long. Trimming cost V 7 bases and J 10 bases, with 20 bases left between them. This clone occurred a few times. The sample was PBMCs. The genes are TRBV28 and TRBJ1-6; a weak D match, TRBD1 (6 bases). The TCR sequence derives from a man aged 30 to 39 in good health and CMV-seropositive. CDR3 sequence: CASTPAGGGRSPLHF. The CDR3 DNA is TGTGCCAGCACCCCCGCGGGAGGGGGTAGGTCACCCCTCCACTTT.